The 32 T cell receptor beta chains presented below share a single source sample, sequenced in a study of shared clonotypes between healthy human individuals. The repertoire was sequenced with immunoSEQ multiplex PCR; TCRdb's copy has only in-frame clones and lacks some. The table has around 330,000 clones, around 72% seen once. Sequencing was performed on memory CD4+ T cells sorted from blood. As for subset: CD45RA-negative fraction. The receptor set was obtained from a man aged 25-45 years in good health.

The rearrangement links TRBV7-2 to TRBJ2-7; D is perhaps TRBD1 or TRBD2 (5 bases each). Germline V gene data show CDR1 as SGHTA and CDR2 as FQGNSA. Trimming left V 4 bases short and J 9 bases short, with 22 bases between. The CDR3 is 15 residues long. The CDR3 protein is CASSSLRSGPNPQYF. The CDR3 DNA reads as TGTGCCAGCAGCTCGCTCCGGTCGGGACCCAATCCGCAGTACTTC. Combining the CDR3 with reference TRBV7-2 and TRBJ2-7 gives the whole variable domain GAGVSQSPSNKVTEKGKDVELRCDPISGHTALYWYRQSLGQGLEFLIYFQGNSAPDKSGLPSDRFSAERTGGSVSTLTIQRTQQEDSAVYLCASSSLRSGPNPQYFGPGTRLTVT.

In its sample, this clone was seen a few times. V usage is TRBV6-1 and J usage is TRBJ1-2; maybe TRBD1 (5 bases). Trimming took off 8 bases at V and 1 base at J, with 14 bases between the two ends. The germline CDR1 and CDR2 sequences are MNHNS and SASEGT. The CDR3 length is 14 residues. For the CDR3, the DNA is TGTGCCAGCGGGGGGACGGCTCATAACTATGGCTACACCTTC. This translates into CASGGTAHNYGYTF.

This chain uses TRBV7-8 with TRBJ2-5; TRBD1 aligns across 7 bases. J gave up 4 bases and V 5 bases, and 10 bases lay outside the gene matches. The CDR3 spans 15 residues. Germline V CDR1 and CDR2: SGHVS, FQNEAQ. The CDR3 region is CASSTGQRVIETQYF. As DNA, the CDR3 is TGTGCCAGCAGCACGGGACAGAGAGTTATAGAGACCCAGTACTTC. Full variable domain (outside the CDR3, taken from reference TRBV7-8 and TRBJ2-5): GAGVSQSPRYKVAKRGQDVALRCDPISGHVSLFWYQQALGQGPEFLTYFQNEAQLDKSGLPSDRFFAERPEGSVSTLKIQRTQQEDSAVYLCASSTGQRVIETQYFGPGTRLLVL.

The chain recombines TRBV5-4 with TRBJ2-3; D may correspond to TRBD1 or TRBD2 (6 bases each). Germline loops: CDR1 SGHNT, CDR2 YYREEE (reference sequence). Trimming left V 2 bases short and J 7 bases short, with 14 bases between. The CDR3 has 14 residues. The CDR3 DNA follows: TGTGCCAGCAGCTTTTGGCGGGACACTAATACGCAGTATTTT. Amino acids: CASSFWRDTNTQYF.

J is TRBJ2-3 and V is TRBV4-1; 9 nucleotides agree with TRBD2. The length of the CDR3 is 15 residues. J was trimmed by 2 bases and V by 8 bases; bases with no gene match: 8. Germline CDR1 MGHRA, CDR2 YSYEKL. The CDR3 sequence is CASSGAGGHTDTQYF. CDR3 nucleotide sequence: TGCGCCAGCTCGGGAGCGGGAGGACACACAGATACGCAGTATTTT.

This rearrangement joins TRBV10-1 to TRBJ1-5; D possibly corresponds to TRBD1 (5 bases). Germline CDR1 and CDR2: WNHNN and SYGVQD (reference sequence). The CDR3 runs 13 residues. The germline V and J ends were trimmed by 3 bases and 4 bases, with 7 bases remaining between them. CDR3 sequence reads: CASSEQVNQPQHF. The CDR3 bases are TGCGCCAGCAGTGAACAGGTTAATCAGCCCCAGCATTTT.

The chain joins TRBV2 to TRBJ2-1; D is perhaps TRBD1 (5 bases). Per the germline V gene, CDR1 is SNHLY and CDR2 is FYNNEI. CDR3 length equals 13 residues. Trimming removed 5 bases from V and 6 bases from J, with 11 bases in between. The CDR3 DNA is TGTGCCAGCAGTTGGCAGGGTCCCAATGAGCAGTTCTTC. Translating it yields CASSWQGPNEQFF.

V and J are TRBV4-2 and TRBJ2-3; no clear D gene. There are 15 residues in the CDR3. Per the germline V gene, CDR1 is LGHNA and CDR2 is YNFKEQ. The V and J ends lost 0 bases and 2 bases respectively, with 9 bases between them. The CDR3 sequence is CASSQDRLVTDTQYF. Written as DNA, the CDR3 is TGTGCCAGCAGCCAAGATAGGCTAGTCACAGATACGCAGTATTTT.

The chain couples TRBV12-5 to TRBJ2-1, with 10 bases fitting TRBD2. V dropped 3 bases and J dropped 3; count of bases not matched to a gene: 8. The CDR3 extends over 17 amino acids. Germline CDR1 is LGHNT and CDR2 is FRNRAP. CDR3 sequence: CASGFSLAGAHYNEQFF. CDR3 DNA sequence: TGTGCTAGTGGTTTCTCCCTAGCGGGAGCACACTACAATGAGCAGTTCTTC.

This chain uses TRBV7-9 with TRBJ2-5; tentatively, D is TRBD1 (6 bases). The CDR3 consists of 17 residues. V was clipped by 4 bases and J by 9 bases, with 27 bases between them. CDR1 SEHNR and CDR2 FQNEAQ come from the germline V gene (reference sequence). The DNA for the CDR3 is TGTGCCAGCAGCTACCGGGACACAACCCTAGTTTGGGTGTCCCAGTACTTC. It translates to CASSYRDTTLVWVSQYF.

V gene TRBV10-2 combines with J gene TRBJ1-4, with D perhaps matching TRBD1 (5 bases). Germline CDR1 WSHSY, CDR2 SAAADI. Trimming stripped 2 bases from V and 5 bases from J, with 15 bases between. This CDR3 is 16 amino acids long. CDR3: CASSEMPGPINEKLFF. CDR3 DNA: TGCGCCAGCAGTGAGATGCCGGGACCCATAAATGAAAAACTGTTTTTT.

This clone was recorded once. The V call is TRBV28, the J call TRBJ1-2; D perhaps matches TRBD1 (5 bases). The CDR3 is 12 residues long. V dropped 3 bases and J dropped 7 bases, with 9 bases sitting between them. The germline CDR1 and CDR2 sequences are MDHEN and SYDVKM. The CDR3 protein is CASSFRVGGYTF. For the CDR3, the DNA is TGTGCCAGCAGTTTCAGGGTGGGTGGCTACACCTTC.

This chain joins TRBV4-3 and TRBJ2-1, with D perhaps TRBD2 (6 bases). Trimming took off 1 base at V and 2 bases at J, with 15 bases between the two ends. Germline-derived CDR1 and CDR2 are LGHNA and YSLEER. CDR3 length: 17 amino acids. This CDR3 reads CASSQGIGDSAYNEQFF. The DNA for the CDR3 is TGCGCCAGCAGCCAAGGGATCGGGGACTCCGCCTACAATGAGCAGTTCTTC.

The chain is built from TRBV27 and TRBJ1-1; D gene unclear. The CDR3 runs 13 residues. Trimming cost V 8 bases and J 4 bases, with 14 bases left between them. Looked up from germline, CDR1 is MNHEY and CDR2 is SMNVEV (reference sequence). The CDR3, as DNA: TGTGCCAGCTCTGAGTGGACCAGCACTGAAGCTTTCTTT. As protein: CASSEWTSTEAFF.

V is TRBV27 and J is TRBJ2-1; D gene uncertain. V lost 5 bases to trimming and J lost 2 bases, with 19 bases between them. Germline assignment: CDR1 MNHEY and CDR2 SMNVEV (reference sequence). The CDR3 runs to 17 residues. The CDR3 reads CASSHLVGSSTYNEQFF. In nucleotides, the CDR3 is TGTGCCAGCAGTCACCTCGTAGGGTCGTCAACCTACAATGAGCAGTTCTTC.

About this clone itself: This may be a read error, as it is one base from a much larger clone. The chain joins TRBV5-8 to TRBJ2-7; D is perhaps TRBD1 (6 bases). This CDR3 region has 13 residues. Germline CDR1 reads SGHTS; CDR2 reads YDEGEE. Between the trimmed V and J ends, which lost 5 bases and 2 bases, there was a span of 11 bases. CDR3 amino acids: CASSFRGTYEQYF. In nucleotides, the CDR3 is TGTGCCAGCAGTTTCAGGGGAACCTACGAGCAGTACTTC.

As to this clone: This may come from a read error, since a much larger clone is one base off. The chain links TRBV7-7 to TRBJ2-1; 7 bases agree with TRBD2. The CDR3 totals 16 residues. Trimming cost V 2 bases and J 0 bases; bases outside gene matches: 4. Per the germline V gene, CDR1 is SSHAT and CDR2 is FNYEAQ (reference sequence). This chain's CDR3 is CASSLYGGSSYNEQFF. CDR3 DNA sequence: TGTGCCAGCAGCTTATACGGCGGGAGCTCCTACAATGAGCAGTTCTTC.

The chain couples TRBV4-2 to TRBJ2-1, with TRBD1 matching 8 bases. Unmatched junction bases numbered 3, after V lost 0 bases and J lost 8 bases. The germline V gene has CDR1 LGHNA and CDR2 YNFKEQ. CDR3 length equals 14 residues. The CDR3 protein is CASSQDHRGDEQFF. CDR3 DNA sequence: TGTGCCAGCAGCCAAGACCACAGGGGGGATGAGCAGTTCTTC.

This clone was found once. The CDR3 DNA reads as TGTGCCAGCAGCGATACAGTCTACAATGAGCAGTTCTTC. It codes for CASSDTVYNEQFF. This rearrangement joins TRBV7-2 to TRBJ2-1; D not resolved. Trimming shortened V by 5 bases and J by 3 bases, and 8 bases separated the two germline ends. This CDR3 contains 13 residues. Germline CDR1 SGHTA, CDR2 FQGNSA.

J is TRBJ2-1 and V is TRBV29-1, with 9 nucleotides matching TRBD1. The CDR3 consists of 14 residues. Trimming removed 3 bases from V and 4 bases from J; junction bases left unmatched: 4. CDR1 is SQVTM and CDR2 is ANQGSEA in the germline V gene. The CDR3 DNA reads as TGCAGCGTTGAGAACAGGGGGCAATACAATGAGCAGTTCTTC. Translated: CSVENRGQYNEQFF.

V and J are TRBV7-2 and TRBJ2-3; 8 nucleotides match TRBD1. Per the germline V gene, CDR1 is SGHTA and CDR2 is FQGNSA. With V trimmed by 2 bases and J by 1 base, 5 bases remained unmatched. The CDR3 spans 16 residues. CDR3 sequence reads: CASSLSTGVGTDTQYF. As DNA, the CDR3 is TGTGCCAGCAGCTTATCGACAGGGGTGGGCACAGATACGCAGTATTTT.

The chain combines TRBV9 with TRBJ2-2, with TRBD1 identical over 7 bases. J gave up 6 bases and V 4 bases, and 6 bases lay outside the gene matches. Germline CDR1 is SGDLS and CDR2 is YYNGEE. The CDR3 runs 14 residues. The CDR3 sequence is CASSPGTASGELFF. The DNA for the CDR3 is TGTGCCAGCAGCCCAGGGACAGCGTCCGGGGAGCTGTTTTTT.

CDR3 coding DNA: TGTGCCAGCAGCTTATTCCCGGGAGGGCGCCCCGGAGAGACCCAGTACTTC. This encodes CASSLFPGGRPGETQYF. The chain combines TRBV7-8 with TRBJ2-5; 8 bases agree with TRBD2. CDR1 is SGHVS, CDR2 FQNEAQ, per germline. CDR3 length: 17 amino acids. V shed 2 bases, J shed 4 bases, and the junction held 12 bases outside the gene matches.

The chain has TRBV25-1 and TRBJ2-3; TRBD2 aligns across 8 bases. Trimming cost V 4 bases and J 0 bases; bases outside gene matches: 12. CDR3 length: 18 residues. Germline CDR1 reads MGHDK; CDR2 reads SYGVNS. CDR3 amino acids: CASSGISDSGKSTDTQYF. In nucleotides, the CDR3 is TGTGCCAGCAGTGGAATATCCGATAGCGGGAAAAGCACAGATACGCAGTATTTT.

The chain links TRBV10-3 to TRBJ2-2; 14 nucleotides match TRBD2. This CDR3 is built from 18 residues. Germline-derived CDR1 and CDR2 are ENHRY and SYGVKD. Trimming cost V 4 bases and J 3 bases; bases outside gene matches: 7. In DNA, the CDR3 is TGTGCCATCAGTGGGAGGGGACTAGCGGGAGCGCACACCGGGGAGCTGTTTTTT. It codes for CAISGRGLAGAHTGELFF.

The chain couples TRBV28 to TRBJ1-2; D not resolved. The CDR3 is 14 residues long. Germline lookup yields CDR1 MDHEN and CDR2 SYDVKM. The V end was cut by 4 bases, the J end by 3 bases, with 12 bases between. Here the CDR3 reads CASSSFQFDYGYTF. The CDR3 DNA sequence: TGTGCCAGCAGTTCATTCCAGTTCGACTATGGCTACACCTTC.

V and J are TRBV19 and TRBJ2-5, with D maybe TRBD2 (6 bases). V was trimmed by 3 bases and J by 2 bases, leaving 16 bases between them. CDR3 length: 16 residues. The germline V gene encodes CDR1 LNHDA and CDR2 SQIVND (reference sequence). CDR3 residues: CASSMILAVDQETQYF. CDR3 DNA sequence: TGTGCCAGTAGTATGATCTTAGCGGTTGATCAAGAGACCCAGTACTTC.

This clone was seen a handful of times. CDR3 in amino acids: CASSLPGTGEETQYF. CDR3 nucleotides: TGTGCCAGCAGCTTACCGGGGACAGGGGAAGAGACCCAGTACTTC. V is TRBV11-2 and J is TRBJ2-5; 10 nucleotides agree with TRBD1. V lost 2 bases to trimming and J lost 3 bases; unmatched junction nucleotides: 3. Germline values: CDR1 SGHAT, CDR2 FQNNGV. The CDR3 is made up of 15 amino acids.

This chain links TRBV7-6 with TRBJ1-1; no definite D call. The CDR3 is made up of 13 amino acids. Germline V gene sequence: CDR1 SGHVS, CDR2 FNYEAQ. Trimming left V 1 base short and J 3 bases short, with 6 bases between. The DNA for the CDR3 is TGTGCCAGCAGCTTAGACAGTTACACTGAAGCTTTCTTT. Amino acids: CASSLDSYTEAFF.

This clone was observed a few times. The same CDR3 also results from other DNA sequences found in this sample. As DNA, the CDR3 is TGTGCCAGCTCACCATCCCCCGATACGCAGTATTTT. Residues: CASSPSPDTQYF. V and J are TRBV18 and TRBJ2-3; D is unresolved. In germline, CDR1 is KGHSH, CDR2 LQKENI. This CDR3 is built from 12 residues. The ends were cut back, 2 bases at V and 6 bases at J, with 6 bases in the middle.

The chain combines TRBV9 with TRBJ2-5; D is unclear. CDR3 length equals 14 residues. Germline CDR1 reads SGDLS; CDR2 reads YYNGEE. The V and J ends lost 1 base and 0 bases respectively, with 7 bases between them. The CDR3 spells CASSVSTHQETQYF. The CDR3 DNA reads TGTGCCAGCAGCGTATCGACTCACCAAGAGACCCAGTACTTC.

The chain recombines TRBV7-2 with TRBJ2-7, with D unclear. The germline gives CDR1 SGHTA, CDR2 FQGNSA. The germline V and J ends were trimmed by 3 bases and 3 bases, with 6 bases remaining between them. CDR3 length: 12 residues. In DNA, the CDR3 is TGTGCCAGCAGCTTGACAAACTACGAGCAGTACTTC. Amino acids: CASSLTNYEQYF.